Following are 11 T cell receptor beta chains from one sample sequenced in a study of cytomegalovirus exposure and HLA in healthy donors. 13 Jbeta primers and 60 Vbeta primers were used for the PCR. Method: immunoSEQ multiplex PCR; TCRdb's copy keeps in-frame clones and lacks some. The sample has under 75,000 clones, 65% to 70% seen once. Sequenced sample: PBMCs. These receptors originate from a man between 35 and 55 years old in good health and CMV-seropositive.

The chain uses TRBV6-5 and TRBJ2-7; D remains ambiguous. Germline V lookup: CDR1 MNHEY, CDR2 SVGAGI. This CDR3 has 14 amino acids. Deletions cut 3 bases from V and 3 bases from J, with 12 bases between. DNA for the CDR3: TGTGCCAGCAGTTATGGCGACACCGACTACGAGCAGTACTTC. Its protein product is CASSYGDTDYEQYF.

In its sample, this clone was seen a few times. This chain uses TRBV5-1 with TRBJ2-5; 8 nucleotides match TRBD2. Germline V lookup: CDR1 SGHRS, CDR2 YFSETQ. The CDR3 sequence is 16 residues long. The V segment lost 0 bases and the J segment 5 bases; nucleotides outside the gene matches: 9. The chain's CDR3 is CASSLEGPPGGETQYF. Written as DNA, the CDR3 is TGCGCCAGCAGCTTGGAGGGCCCTCCGGGGGGGGAGACCCAGTACTTC.

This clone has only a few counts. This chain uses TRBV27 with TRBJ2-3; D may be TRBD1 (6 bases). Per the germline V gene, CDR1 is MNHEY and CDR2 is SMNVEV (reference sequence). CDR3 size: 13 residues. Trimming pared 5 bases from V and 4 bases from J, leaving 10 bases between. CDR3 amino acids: CASSRAGADTQYF. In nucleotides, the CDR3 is TGTGCCAGCAGTCGGGCAGGGGCAGATACGCAGTATTTT.

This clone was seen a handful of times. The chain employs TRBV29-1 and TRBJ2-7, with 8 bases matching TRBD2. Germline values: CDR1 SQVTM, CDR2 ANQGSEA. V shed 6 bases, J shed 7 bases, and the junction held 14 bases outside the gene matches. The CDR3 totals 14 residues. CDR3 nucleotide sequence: TGCAGCGTCTCAGCGGGGGCGGGCACGGAGGAGCAGTACTTC. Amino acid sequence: CSVSAGAGTEEQYF.

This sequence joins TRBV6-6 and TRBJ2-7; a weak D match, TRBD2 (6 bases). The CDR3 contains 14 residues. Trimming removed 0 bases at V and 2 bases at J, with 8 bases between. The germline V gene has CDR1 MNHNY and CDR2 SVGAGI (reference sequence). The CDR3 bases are TGTGCCAGCAGTTACTCTAGCGGTCCCTACGAGCAGTACTTC. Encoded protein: CASSYSSGPYEQYF.

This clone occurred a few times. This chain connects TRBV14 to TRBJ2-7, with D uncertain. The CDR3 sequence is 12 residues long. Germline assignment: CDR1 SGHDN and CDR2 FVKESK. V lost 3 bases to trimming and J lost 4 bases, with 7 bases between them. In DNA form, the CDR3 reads TGTGCCAGCAGCCATTCACAATACGAGCAGTACTTC. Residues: CASSHSQYEQYF. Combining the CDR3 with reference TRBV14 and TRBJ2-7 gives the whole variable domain EAGVTQFPSHSVIEKGQTVTLRCDPISGHDNLYWYRRVMGKEIKFLLHFVKESKQDESGMPNNRFLAERTGGTYSTLKVQPAELEDSGVYFCASSHSQYEQYFGPGTRLTVT.

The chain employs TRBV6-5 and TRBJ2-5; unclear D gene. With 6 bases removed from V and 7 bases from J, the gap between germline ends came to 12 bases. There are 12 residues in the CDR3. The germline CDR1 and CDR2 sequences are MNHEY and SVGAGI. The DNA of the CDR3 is TGTGCCAGCAGCCTCGCAGGTGGGACCCAGTACTTC. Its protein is CASSLAGGTQYF.

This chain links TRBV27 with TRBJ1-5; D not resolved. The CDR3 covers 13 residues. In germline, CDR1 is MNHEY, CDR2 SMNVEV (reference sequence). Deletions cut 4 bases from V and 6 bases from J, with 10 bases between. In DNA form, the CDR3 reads TGTGCCAGCAGTTCGGGGTATGCTCAGCCCCAGCATTTT. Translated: CASSSGYAQPQHF.

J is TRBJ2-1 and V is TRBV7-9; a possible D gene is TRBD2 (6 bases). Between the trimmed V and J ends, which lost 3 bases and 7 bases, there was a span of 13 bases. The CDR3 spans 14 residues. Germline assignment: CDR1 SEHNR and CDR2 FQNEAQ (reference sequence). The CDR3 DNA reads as TGTGCCAGCAGCTTTACCGAACTAGCTAATGAGCAGTTCTTC. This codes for CASSFTELANEQFF.

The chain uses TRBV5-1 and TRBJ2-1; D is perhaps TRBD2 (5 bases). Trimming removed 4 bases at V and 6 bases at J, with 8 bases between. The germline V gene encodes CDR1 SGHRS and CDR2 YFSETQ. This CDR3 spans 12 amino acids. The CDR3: CASSTGLNEQFF. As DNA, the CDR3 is TGCGCCAGCAGCACCGGACTCAATGAGCAGTTCTTC.

The CDR3 sequence: CASSLAEVPRPGNTIYF. CDR3 DNA sequence: TGCGCCAGCAGCTTGGCCGAGGTTCCTCGACCTGGAAACACCATATATTTT. The V gene is TRBV5-1, the J gene TRBJ1-3; D is ambiguous. The CDR3 is 17 amino acids. V lost 0 bases and J 2 bases, leaving 15 bases between the germline ends. Germline-derived CDR1 and CDR2 are SGHRS and YFSETQ.